Each of the 21 T cell receptor beta chains below was sequenced from the same sample in a study of T cell responses to AZD1222 COVID-19 vaccine (dated by TCRdb to about 2021). The meaning of the sample's time point label: baseline before first vaccination. The library was produced with the immunoSEQ multiplex PCR assay. The source is immuneACCESS, and TCRdb retained only in-frame sequences with V and J called. Part of the clones is not carried over; for the studies checked, unresolved V genes explain less than half of this, and the remainder is unexplained. The sample table records about 94,000 clones; around 89% of these occur just once. Roughly 8.1% of the sample is held by the ten biggest clonotypes. Sample: peripheral blood, taken on day 0 of AZD1222 vaccination. All receptors come from an adult in good health.

The chain links TRBV11-3 to TRBJ2-1, with 9 positions matching TRBD2. Germline V CDR1 and CDR2: SGHNT, YENEEA. Trimming took 5 bases from V and 7 from J; bases not matched to a gene: 9. The CDR3 loop spans 15 amino acids. The CDR3 region has the DNA TGTGCCAGCAGCGGTAGGGGGCGGGAGGGAAATGAGCAGTTCTTC. The encoded protein is CASSGRGREGNEQFF.

This rearrangement joins TRBV6-6 to TRBJ2-2; 8 bases are shared with TRBD1. Germline CDR1 is MNHNY and CDR2 is SVGAGI (reference sequence). J was trimmed by 3 bases and V by 6 bases; bases with no gene match: 6. The CDR3 totals 15 residues. As DNA, the CDR3 is TGTGCCAGCAGCGCACTACAGGGGGACACCGGGGAGCTGTTTTTT. Translating it yields CASSALQGDTGELFF.

The V call is TRBV5-4, the J call TRBJ2-7; TRBD1 matches at 12 bases. The CDR3 is 15 residues long. Germline V CDR1 and CDR2: SGHNT, YYREEE (reference sequence). The V segment lost 4 bases and the J segment 7 bases; nucleotides outside the gene matches: 9. Written as DNA, the CDR3 is TGTGCCAGCAGCGCCCGGGACAGGGGGCGGGGAGAGCAGTACTTC. This translates into CASSARDRGRGEQYF.

CDR3 region: CASSPTRVHGYTF. The CDR3 nucleotides read TGCGCCAGCAGCCCTACCAGAGTACATGGCTACACCTTC. The chain combines TRBV4-1 with TRBJ1-2; D is unclear. The CDR3 is 13 residues long. Trimming cost V 4 bases and J 6 bases, with 12 bases left between them. CDR1 and CDR2 (germline): MGHRA, YSYEKL.

The gene calls are TRBV21-1 and TRBJ1-4. TRBV21-1 is flagged as a pseudogene. CDR3 size: 17 residues. The CDR3 region has the DNA TGTGCCAGCAGCAAGCTGGGGGGCTTAGCAACTAATGAAAAACTGTTTTTT. Translated: CASSKLGGLATNEKLFF.

The chain is built from TRBV10-1 and TRBJ1-1, with a possible D match to TRBD1 (5 bases). The CDR3 is 11 residues long. Germline V gene data show CDR1 as WNHNN and CDR2 as SYGVQD (reference sequence). V was pared by 10 bases and J by 11 bases, with 17 bases between. CDR3 region: CATETVSKAFF. DNA for the CDR3: TGCGCCACCGAGACAGTGTCGAAGGCTTTCTTT.

The chain combines TRBV7-8 with TRBJ2-1, with D possibly TRBD2 on 6 matching bases. Germline CDR1 is SGHVS and CDR2 is FQNEAQ. This CDR3 comprises 13 residues. V was trimmed by 3 bases and J by 4 bases, leaving 7 bases between them. The CDR3 loop is CASSFGGYNEQFF. Written as DNA, the CDR3 is TGTGCCAGCAGCTTCGGAGGGTACAATGAGCAGTTCTTC. The full variable domain, rest sourced from reference TRBV7-8 and TRBJ2-1, is GAGVSQSPRYKVAKRGQDVALRCDPISGHVSLFWYQQALGQGPEFLTYFQNEAQLDKSGLPSDRFFAERPEGSVSTLKIQRTQQEDSAVYLCASSFGGYNEQFFGPGTRLTVL.

The chain couples TRBV30 to TRBJ1-2; D is ambiguous. Germline V gives CDR1 GTSNPN, CDR2 SVGIG (reference sequence). The CDR3 totals 15 residues. Between the trimmed V and J ends, which lost 1 base and 0 bases, there was a span of 12 bases. The CDR3 nucleotides read TGTGCCTGGAGTGGGGCCCTATTCTCTAACTATGGCTACACCTTC. This translates into CAWSGALFSNYGYTF.

The rearrangement joins TRBV5-4 to TRBJ1-5; D not certain. The V end lost 4 bases, the J end lost 4 bases, and 12 bases lay between the germline ends. The CDR3 is made up of 14 amino acids. The germline V gene encodes CDR1 SGHNT and CDR2 YYREEE (reference sequence). The CDR3 region is CASSRGGSNQPQHF. CDR3 DNA sequence: TGTGCCAGCAGCCGGGGAGGTAGTAATCAGCCCCAGCATTTT. Complete variable domain (other parts from reference TRBV5-4 and TRBJ1-5): ETGVTQSPTHLIKTRGQQVTLRCSSQSGHNTVSWYQQALGQGPQFIFQYYREEENGRGNFPPRFSGLQFPNYSSELNVNALELDDSALYLCASSRGGSNQPQHFGDGTRLSIL.

The J gene is TRBJ1-1, the V gene TRBV19, with 8 positions matching TRBD1. Unmatched junction bases numbered 2, after V lost 5 bases and J lost 3 bases. CDR3 size: 13 residues. Germline CDR1 LNHDA, CDR2 SQIVND (reference sequence). The CDR3 is CASSQGADTEAFF. The CDR3 coding sequence is TGTGCCAGTAGTCAGGGGGCTGACACTGAAGCTTTCTTT.

The chain employs TRBV6-1 and TRBJ2-1, with D possibly matching TRBD1 (6 bases). The CDR3 runs to 16 residues. Germline loops: CDR1 MNHNS, CDR2 SASEGT. The germline V and J ends were trimmed by 4 bases and 9 bases, with 22 bases remaining between them. This CDR3 reads CASSGKTGWVSGEQFF. The CDR3 DNA sequence: TGTGCCAGCAGTGGAAAGACAGGTTGGGTTTCAGGTGAGCAGTTCTTC.

The chain is built from TRBV15 and TRBJ1-5; D perhaps matches TRBD1 (5 bases). Germline V CDR1 and CDR2: LNHNV, YYDKDF (reference sequence). This CDR3 has 16 amino acids. Trimming stripped 0 bases from V and 2 bases from J, with 11 bases between. This CDR3 reads CATSRDRWGGNQPQHF. In nucleotides, the CDR3 is TGTGCCACCAGCAGAGATCGATGGGGGGGCAATCAGCCCCAGCATTTT.

The chain links TRBV5-1 to TRBJ2-1, with D perhaps TRBD2 (5 bases). This CDR3 has 14 amino acids. CDR1 is SGHRS and CDR2 is YFSETQ in the germline V gene. Deletions cut 5 bases from V and 1 base from J, with 10 bases between. The CDR3 nucleotides read TGCGCCAGCAGTCGGGGATCTTCCTACAATGAGCAGTTCTTC. Protein sequence: CASSRGSSYNEQFF.

The CDR3 sequence: CASTPGWGVQDNEQFF. The CDR3 region has the DNA TGTGCCAGTACCCCCGGGTGGGGGGTTCAGGACAATGAGCAGTTCTTC. The V call is TRBV19, the J call TRBJ2-1, with a tentative D call TRBD2 (6 bases). CDR1 LNHDA and CDR2 SQIVND come from the germline V gene (reference sequence). Trimming removed 7 bases from V and 5 bases from J, with 21 bases in between. This CDR3 region has 16 residues.

This clone has just one count. V and J are TRBV7-2 and TRBJ2-7; 9 bases agree with TRBD2. The trim removed 2 bases at V and 2 bases at J, leaving 13 bases unmatched. The CDR3 is 18 residues long. In germline, CDR1 is SGHTA, CDR2 FQGNSA. This CDR3 is CASSLLRGASGTPYEQYF. The CDR3 DNA reads as TGTGCCAGCAGCTTATTGAGGGGGGCTAGCGGGACCCCCTACGAGCAGTACTTC.

The gene calls are TRBV3-1 (or the pseudogene TRBV3-2) and TRBJ2-5; weak D call: TRBD1 (5 bases). The CDR3 covers 12 residues. From germline, CDR1 is LGHDT and CDR2 YNNKEL (reference sequence). V lost 5 bases and J 5 bases, leaving 9 bases between the germline ends. CDR3 in DNA: TGTGCCAGCAGCTCTGACAGCGAGACCCAGTACTTC. Amino acid sequence: CASSSDSETQYF.

V and J are TRBV10-3 and TRBJ1-1; TRBD1 might be the D (6 bases). V lost 4 bases, J lost 6 bases, and 12 bases lay in between. In germline, CDR1 is ENHRY, CDR2 SYGVKD. This CDR3 has 13 amino acids. The CDR3 region is CAISAGGLAEAFF. For the CDR3, the DNA is TGTGCCATCAGTGCGGGGGGGCTGGCTGAAGCTTTCTTT.

This clone has just a few counts. The chain is built from TRBV7-9 and TRBJ1-6; D not resolved. CDR3 length: 17 residues. The germline gives CDR1 SEHNR, CDR2 FQNEAQ (reference sequence). V was pared by 2 bases and J by 0 bases, with 11 bases between. The CDR3 bases are TGTGCCAGCAGCTTATTTTTACAGAGCTCCTATAATTCACCCCTCCACTTT. Protein sequence: CASSLFLQSSYNSPLHF.

The chain uses TRBV25-1 and TRBJ2-5; D unclear. The ends were cut back, 3 bases at V and 6 bases at J, with 11 bases in the middle. In germline, CDR1 is MGHDK, CDR2 SYGVNS. The CDR3 loop spans 13 amino acids. The CDR3, as DNA: TGTGCCAGCAGTGATTCATGGGATAAGACCCAGTACTTC. The encoded protein is CASSDSWDKTQYF.

The rearrangement joins TRBV7-2 to TRBJ1-4, with 8 bases matching TRBD1. The CDR3 covers 14 residues. J was trimmed by 5 bases and V by 4 bases; bases with no gene match: 3. Germline CDR1 reads SGHTA; CDR2 reads FQGNSA. Here the CDR3 DNA reads TGTGCCAGCAGCTCCGACAGGGGAAATGAAAAACTGTTTTTT. Residues: CASSSDRGNEKLFF.

The chain combines TRBV6-5 with TRBJ1-5; D is ambiguous. CDR3 size: 14 residues. Germline lookup yields CDR1 MNHEY and CDR2 SVGAGI. Trimming took 6 bases from V and 4 from J, leaving 13 bases between them. CDR3 residues: CASSGEWGNQPQHF. DNA for the CDR3: TGTGCCAGCAGCGGTGAGTGGGGTAATCAGCCCCAGCATTTT.